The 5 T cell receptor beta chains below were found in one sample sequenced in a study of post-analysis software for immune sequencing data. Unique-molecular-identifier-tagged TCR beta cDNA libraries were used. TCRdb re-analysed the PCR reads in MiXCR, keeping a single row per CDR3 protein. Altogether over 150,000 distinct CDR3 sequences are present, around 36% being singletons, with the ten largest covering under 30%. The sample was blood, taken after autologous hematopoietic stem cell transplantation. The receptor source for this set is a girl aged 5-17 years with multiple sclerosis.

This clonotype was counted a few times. CDR3 nucleotides: TGCAGTGCTGACCGCGGGACAGTACCCCTCGAGCAGTACTTC. This translates into CSADRGTVPLEQYF. This chain uses TRBV20-1 with TRBJ2-7, with D perhaps TRBD1 (7 bases). The CDR3 totals 14 residues. The germline V gene encodes CDR1 DFQATT and CDR2 SNEGSKA (reference sequence). V lost 5 bases, J lost 6 bases, and 20 bases lay in between.

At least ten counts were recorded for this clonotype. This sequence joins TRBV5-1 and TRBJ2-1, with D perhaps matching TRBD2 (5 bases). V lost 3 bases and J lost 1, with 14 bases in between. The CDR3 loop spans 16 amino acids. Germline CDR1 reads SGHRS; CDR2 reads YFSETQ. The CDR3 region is CASSSSLSGSYNEQFF. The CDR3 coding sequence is TGCGCCAGCAGCTCCTCCCTGTCGGGATCCTACAATGAGCAGTTCTTC.

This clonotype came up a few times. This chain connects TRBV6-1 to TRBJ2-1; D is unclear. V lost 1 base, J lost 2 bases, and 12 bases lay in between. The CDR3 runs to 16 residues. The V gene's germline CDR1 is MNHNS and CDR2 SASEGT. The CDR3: CASSEVATAPYNEQFF. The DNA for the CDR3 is TGTGCCAGCAGTGAAGTGGCCACAGCACCCTACAATGAGCAGTTCTTC.

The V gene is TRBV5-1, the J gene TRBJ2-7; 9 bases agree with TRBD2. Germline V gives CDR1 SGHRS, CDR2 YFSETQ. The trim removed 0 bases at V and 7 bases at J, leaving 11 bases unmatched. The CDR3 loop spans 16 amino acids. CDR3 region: CASSLGGLASYNEQYF. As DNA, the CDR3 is TGCGCCAGCAGCTTGGGGGGACTAGCCTCCTACAATGAGCAGTACTTC.

The CDR3 loop is CASSTNRGNTDAEYF. In DNA form, the CDR3 reads TGTGCCAGCAGCACTAACAGGGGAAACACAGATGCGGAATATTTT. The chain couples TRBV12-3 or TRBV12-4 to TRBJ2-3, with TRBD1 identical over 7 bases. The CDR3 runs 15 residues. V gave up 6 bases and J gave up 15 bases; unmatched junction bases: 21.